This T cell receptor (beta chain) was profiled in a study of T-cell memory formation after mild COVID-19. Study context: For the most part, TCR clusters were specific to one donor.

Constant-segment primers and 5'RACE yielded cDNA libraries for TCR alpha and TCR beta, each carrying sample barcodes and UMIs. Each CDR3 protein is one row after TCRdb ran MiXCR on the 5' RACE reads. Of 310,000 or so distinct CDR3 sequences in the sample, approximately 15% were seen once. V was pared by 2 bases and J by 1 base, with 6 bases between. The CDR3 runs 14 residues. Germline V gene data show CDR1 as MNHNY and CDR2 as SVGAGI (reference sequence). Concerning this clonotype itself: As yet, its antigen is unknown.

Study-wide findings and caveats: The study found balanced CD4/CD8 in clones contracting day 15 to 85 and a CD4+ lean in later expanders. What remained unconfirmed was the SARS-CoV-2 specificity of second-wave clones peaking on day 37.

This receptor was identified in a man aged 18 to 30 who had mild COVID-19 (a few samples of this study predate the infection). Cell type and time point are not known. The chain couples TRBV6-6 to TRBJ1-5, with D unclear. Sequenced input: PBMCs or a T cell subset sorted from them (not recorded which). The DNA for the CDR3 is TGTGCCAGCAGTTACGGTCAAAGCAATCAGCCCCAGCATTTT. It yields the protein CASSYGQSNQPQHF.